The 26 T cell receptor beta chains below all came from one sample that was sequenced in a study of T cells expressing NK-cell markers. TCRdb re-called the 5' RACE reads and catalogs CDR3 proteins one per entry, DNA excluded. This sample contains 350,000 to 500,000 distinct CDR3 sequences. The sequenced material came from blood T cells: a sorted CD56 or NKG2C T cell subset, CD4+ or CD8+ T cells, or bulk PBMC T cells (not recorded which). These receptors were taken from a woman aged 18 to 69 in good health.

This sequence joins TRBV11-2 and TRBJ2-1. The germline V gene has CDR1 SGHAT and CDR2 FQNNGV. The CDR3 spans 17 residues. The chain's CDR3 is CASSSYAVLVTDNEQFF.

The chain recombines TRBV7-2 with TRBJ2-7; TCRdb reports TRBD2, a call that lacks DNA to check it against. This CDR3 has 14 amino acids. The germline CDR1 and CDR2 sequences are SGHTA and FQGNSA. The chain's CDR3 is CASSLAGGVGEQYF.

J is TRBJ2-5 and V is TRBV5-1; TCRdb indicates TRBD1, and absent DNA this call remains unverified. CDR3 length: 14 residues. Per the germline V gene, CDR1 is SGHRS and CDR2 is YFSETQ. The CDR3 here is CASSFGTGKETQYF.

This sequence joins TRBV11-2 and TRBJ2-1; TCRdb selects TRBD2, and the lack of DNA leaves this call unchecked. The CDR3 consists of 18 residues. CDR1 is SGHAT, CDR2 FQNNGV, per germline. The CDR3 loop reads CASSSEGLAGGFYNEQFF.

The chain joins TRBV4-1 to TRBJ1-1; TCRdb names TRBD1, which stays unverified in the absence of DNA. The germline V gene has CDR1 MGHRA and CDR2 YSYEKL. The CDR3 runs to 16 residues. CDR3 protein: CASSQVLGRGIAEAFF.

The chain has TRBV12-3 or TRBV12-4 and TRBJ2-2; TCRdb reports TRBD1, a call that lacks DNA to check it against. The length of the CDR3 is 15 residues. The CDR3 loop is CASSTQGANTGELFF.

This rearrangement joins TRBV7-9 to TRBJ1-4; TCRdb's D call, TRBD1, is unchecked because there is no DNA. CDR1 and CDR2 from the germline V gene are SEHNR and FQNEAQ (reference sequence). The CDR3 runs 14 residues. The CDR3 sequence: CASRRGQADEKLFF.

The chain joins TRBV10-3 to TRBJ2-7. The CDR3 spans 13 residues. Germline V gives CDR1 ENHRY, CDR2 SYGVKD. The chain's CDR3 is CAISEYQSYEQYF.

The chain employs TRBV12-3 or TRBV12-4 and TRBJ1-3. This CDR3 is 14 amino acids long. The chain's CDR3 is CASSSRSSGNTIYF.

The V gene is TRBV6-5, the J gene TRBJ2-7; TCRdb lists TRBD2, though no DNA is available to test this call. The CDR3 extends over 15 amino acids. Per germline, CDR1 MNHEY and CDR2 SVGAGI. CDR3 region: CASSYGLAPTYEQYF.

The J gene is TRBJ2-5, the V gene TRBV28; TCRdb's D call, TRBD2, is unchecked because there is no DNA. The CDR3 totals 17 residues. From germline, CDR1 is MDHEN and CDR2 SYDVKM. The CDR3: CASSRLQPPKRQETQYF.

This chain links TRBV4-1 with TRBJ2-2; with no DNA, the TCRdb D assignment of TRBD2 cannot be verified. CDR3 length: 17 residues. Germline assignment: CDR1 MGHRA and CDR2 YSYEKL. The CDR3 sequence: CASSQVGSGRRTGELFF.

The chain joins TRBV18 to TRBJ1-4. Germline V gene lookup returns CDR1 KGHSH and CDR2 LQKENI. The CDR3 runs to 15 residues. Here the CDR3 reads CASSPALATNEKLFF.

The rearrangement links TRBV20-1 to TRBJ2-7; TCRdb's assignment of TRBD2 cannot be checked, as there is no DNA. The CDR3 consists of 16 residues. CDR1 and CDR2 from the germline V gene are DFQATT and SNEGSKA (reference sequence). CDR3 region: CSAPNLAKGTYYEQYF.

The chain uses TRBV10-2 and TRBJ2-3. The CDR3 contains 12 residues. Germline V lookup: CDR1 WSHSY, CDR2 SAAADI. CDR3 protein: CASSQGTDTQYF.

The chain is built from TRBV19 and TRBJ2-1; checking the TCRdb D call of TRBD1 is not possible without DNA. Per the germline V gene, CDR1 is LNHDA and CDR2 is SQIVND (reference sequence). The CDR3 sequence is 12 residues long. CDR3 protein: CASTGPGLEQFF.

The rearrangement links TRBV7-2 to TRBJ2-7; the TCRdb D gene call, TRBD2, has no DNA to confirm it. The length of the CDR3 is 14 residues. Per the germline V gene, CDR1 is SGHTA and CDR2 is FQGNSA. The CDR3 reads CASSLVVAGYEQYF.

This chain links TRBV4-3 with TRBJ1-4. The CDR3 covers 16 residues. The germline gives CDR1 LGHNA, CDR2 YSLEER. The CDR3 loop is CASSRAPGALNEKLFF.

The chain has TRBV5-1 and TRBJ2-7; the TCRdb D gene call, TRBD1, has no DNA to confirm it. The germline V gene encodes CDR1 SGHRS and CDR2 YFSETQ. CDR3 length: 14 amino acids. The CDR3 spells CASSLGTGFNEQYF.

The J gene is TRBJ2-7, the V gene TRBV15; without DNA, the TCRdb call of TRBD1 cannot be checked. Germline V gene lookup returns CDR1 LNHNV and CDR2 YYDKDF (reference sequence). This CDR3 is 13 amino acids long. The CDR3 protein is CATRVGGGYEQYF.

The chain links TRBV30 to TRBJ1-2; the D gene TCRdb calls, TRBD1, cannot be checked with no DNA. CDR3 size: 14 residues. Per the germline V gene, CDR1 is GTSNPN and CDR2 is SVGIG (reference sequence). The CDR3 region is CAWRGRHPNYGYTF. Variable domain in full (rest from reference TRBV30 and TRBJ1-2): SQTIHQWPATLVQPVGSPLSLECTVEGTSNPNLYWYRQAAGRGLQLLFYSVGIGQISSEVPQNLSASRPQDRQFILSSKKLLLSDSGFYLCAWRGRHPNYGYTFGSGTRLTVV.

The chain recombines TRBV12-3 or TRBV12-4 with TRBJ2-3; TCRdb reports TRBD1, a call that lacks DNA to check it against. CDR3 length equals 15 residues. CDR3 region: CASSLTGLGTDTQYF.

This chain joins TRBV15 and TRBJ1-4. Germline CDR1 LNHNV, CDR2 YYDKDF (reference sequence). The CDR3 consists of 16 residues. The chain's CDR3 is CATSSPAESPNEKLFF.

The CDR3 loop reads CASSSTGVLVYNEQFF. This rearrangement joins TRBV25-1 to TRBJ2-1; the TCRdb call, TRBD2, lacks DNA for checking. The V gene's germline CDR1 is MGHDK and CDR2 SYGVNS. The CDR3 covers 16 residues.

The chain recombines TRBV29-1 with TRBJ2-7; TCRdb's D call, TRBD1, is unchecked because there is no DNA. Germline-derived CDR1 and CDR2 are SQVTM and ANQGSEA. The CDR3 sequence is 16 residues long. The CDR3: CSGRDRGLSGSYEQYF.

This chain uses TRBV3-1 with TRBJ2-7; TCRdb outputs TRBD1, but without DNA this stays unchecked. CDR1 is LGHDT and CDR2 is YNNKEL in the germline V gene (reference sequence). The CDR3 spans 12 residues. CDR3 region: CASTPGQGEQYF.